This T cell receptor (beta chain) was found in a study of beta chain features in type 1 diabetes. About the research overall: All samples yielded around 99 million examined sorted cells. Whole-study results and caveats: Overrepresentation of cells with high TCR expression could result from cDNA sequencing. Type 1 diabetes patients showed a moderate but significant shortening of TCRB CDR3s in all four CD4+ subsets.

The investigators reverse transcribed all of the isolated RNA, so they sequenced expressed TCRB transcripts. For naive, central memory and regulatory T cell samples, reads averaged roughly 3.6 million. Measured with immunoSEQ multiplex PCR; TCRdb has only the in-frame clones, and not every one. The sample yields around 340,000 clones, less than 20% seen once. The trim removed 4 bases at V and 9 bases at J, leaving 11 bases unmatched. Germline assignment: CDR1 SGHRS and CDR2 YFSETQ. This CDR3 has 14 amino acids. Regarding this clone: What it recognizes is unknown.

V usage is TRBV5-1 and J usage is TRBJ1-1; the match to TRBD1 covers 8 bases. Sequencing was done on a sample of naive CD4+ T cells from blood. This receptor was identified in a woman aged 18-29 years in good health. The CDR3, as DNA: TGCGCCAGCAGCAGGGGAGAGGACAGGGAGCAAGCTTTCTTT. Amino acids: CASSRGEDREQAFF.